The 28 T cell receptor beta chains below come from one sample, sequenced in a study of Ad26.COV2.S vaccination and SARS-CoV-2 variants. TCRdb's copy holds only in-frame clones and misses some; the assay was immunoSEQ multiplex PCR. The data contain some 390,000 clones, around nine tenths of them singletons. The sample's treatment: roughly 19 received Ad26.COV2.S at low or high dose, single or two shots; 5 received placebo; per-sample allocation not given. Sampling happened 63 days after the first vaccine or placebo injection. This specimen consisted of peripheral blood, obtained in a trial of Ad26.COV2.S vaccine versus placebo. The receptors were sampled from a person between 18 and 65 years old who received the Ad26.COV2.S COVID-19 vaccine or a placebo.

The rearrangement links TRBV7-2 to TRBJ2-1, with D perhaps TRBD1 (6 bases). The CDR3 contains 14 residues. Germline assignment: CDR1 SGHTA and CDR2 FQGNSA. The V end was cut by 1 base, the J end by 8 bases, with 12 bases between. CDR3 DNA sequence: TGTGCCAGCAGCTTAGGGACAGAGGGGGATGAGCAGTTCTTC. It codes for CASSLGTEGDEQFF.

V and J are TRBV28 and TRBJ2-7, with a weak D call TRBD1 (6 bases). This CDR3 is built from 13 residues. Trimming took 4 bases from V and 6 from J, leaving 13 bases between them. Germline-derived CDR1 and CDR2 are MDHEN and SYDVKM. The CDR3 loop is CASSSGDMAEQYF. The CDR3 DNA reads TGTGCCAGCAGTTCCGGGGACATGGCCGAGCAGTACTTC. Drawing the rest from reference TRBV28 and TRBJ2-7, the complete variable domain is DVKVTQSSRYLVKRTGEKVFLECVQDMDHENMFWYRQDPGLGLRLIYFSYDVKMKEKGDIPEGYSVSREKKERFSLILESASTNQTSMYLCASSSGDMAEQYFGPGTRLTVT.

The chain combines TRBV7-9 with TRBJ1-2; 8 bases line up with TRBD1. Germline loops: CDR1 SEHNR, CDR2 FQNEAQ (reference sequence). V was clipped by 4 bases and J by 8 bases; unmatched bases: 12. This CDR3 has 15 residues. The CDR3 spells CASSSSGTGPRGYTF. The DNA for the CDR3 is TGTGCCAGCAGCTCCTCCGGGACAGGCCCAAGAGGCTACACCTTC.

This clone was picked up one time. The rearrangement uses TRBV15 and TRBJ2-3, with a weak D call TRBD2 (6 bases). Trimming shortened V by 0 bases and J by 3 bases, and 16 bases separated the two germline ends. In germline, CDR1 is LNHNV, CDR2 YYDKDF (reference sequence). CDR3 size: 17 residues. The CDR3 region is CATSRDMRGIGTDTQYF. The CDR3 region has the DNA TGTGCCACCAGCAGAGATATGCGGGGTATAGGGACAGATACGCAGTATTTT.

The chain employs TRBV10-1 and TRBJ1-1; 9 bases line up with TRBD1. The germline V gene encodes CDR1 WNHNN and CDR2 SYGVQD (reference sequence). The CDR3 extends over 15 amino acids. The trim removed 3 bases at V and 5 bases at J, leaving 7 bases unmatched. The CDR3 spells CASSEPGQGKTEAFF. DNA of the CDR3: TGCGCCAGCAGTGAACCCGGACAGGGGAAGACTGAAGCTTTCTTT.

The rearrangement uses TRBV5-1 and TRBJ1-6; 7 positions match TRBD1. The CDR3 is 14 residues long. After removal of 0 bases from V and 7 bases from J, the junction contained 1 base not matched to a gene. The germline V gene encodes CDR1 SGHRS and CDR2 YFSETQ. For the CDR3, the DNA is TGCGCCAGCAGCTTGGCGACAGGGAATTCACCCCTCCACTTT. Translation gives CASSLATGNSPLHF.

In this sample, this clone turned up once. This chain links TRBV19 with TRBJ2-7; no clear D. V was trimmed by 3 bases and J by 5 bases, leaving 14 bases between them. The CDR3 has 14 amino acids. CDR1 and CDR2 (germline): LNHDA, SQIVND (reference sequence). The CDR3 spells CASSIDKKFNEQYF. The CDR3 DNA reads TGTGCCAGTAGTATCGACAAAAAGTTCAACGAGCAGTACTTC. Full variable domain (missing parts from reference TRBV19 and TRBJ2-7): DGGITQSPKYLFRKEGQNVTLSCEQNLNHDAMYWYRQDPGQGLRLIYYSQIVNDFQKGDIAEGYSVSREKKESFPLTVTSAQKNPTAFYLCASSIDKKFNEQYFGPGTRLTVT.

The chain recombines TRBV27 with TRBJ1-2; 7 positions match TRBD1. V trimming: 5 bases; J trimming: 8 bases; junction bases outside the gene matches: 5. Per germline, CDR1 MNHEY and CDR2 SMNVEV (reference sequence). The CDR3 has 12 residues. As DNA, the CDR3 is TGTGCCAGCAGTGACAGACAGGGAGGCTACACCTTC. This encodes CASSDRQGGYTF.

V gene TRBV5-4 combines with J gene TRBJ2-7, with D possibly TRBD1 on 5 matching bases. CDR3 length: 14 residues. V lost 4 bases, J lost 2 bases, and 13 bases lay in between. The germline V gene encodes CDR1 SGHNT and CDR2 YYREEE (reference sequence). The CDR3 nucleotides are TGTGCCAGCAGCCCAACCGACAGCCCCTACGAGCAGTACTTC. It specifies CASSPTDSPYEQYF. Filled out from reference TRBV5-4 and TRBJ2-7, the complete variable domain reads ETGVTQSPTHLIKTRGQQVTLRCSSQSGHNTVSWYQQALGQGPQFIFQYYREEENGRGNFPPRFSGLQFPNYSSELNVNALELDDSALYLCASSPTDSPYEQYFGPGTRLTVT.

This clone was seen just once. The chain joins TRBV4-3 to TRBJ1-4, with a possible D match to TRBD1 (6 bases). The CDR3 spans 14 residues. CDR1 and CDR2 from the germline V gene are LGHNA and YSLEER. Trimming removed 0 bases from V and 7 bases from J, with 9 bases in between. The CDR3 here is CASSQDFRGEKLFF. The CDR3 DNA reads TGCGCCAGCAGCCAAGATTTCAGGGGTGAAAAACTGTTTTTT.

The chain employs TRBV27 and TRBJ1-2; D is possibly TRBD1 (6 bases). Trimming shortened V by 3 bases and J by 10 bases, and 18 bases separated the two germline ends. Germline V gives CDR1 MNHEY, CDR2 SMNVEV (reference sequence). CDR3 length: 14 amino acids. DNA of the CDR3: TGTGCCAGCAGTTTCTCGGGGGGCCGATTCGACTACACCTTC. Translation: CASSFSGGRFDYTF.

The gene calls are TRBV4-3 and TRBJ1-1, with unresolved D. V gave up 5 bases and J gave up 10 bases, with 20 bases separating them. The CDR3 consists of 14 residues. Germline CDR1 reads LGHNA; CDR2 reads YSLEER. CDR3 loop: CASSKGVGGRGAFF. The CDR3 coding sequence is TGCGCCAGCAGCAAAGGTGTTGGAGGGAGAGGAGCTTTCTTT.

V and J are TRBV6-4 and TRBJ2-2; 10 bases line up with TRBD1. CDR1 and CDR2 from the germline V gene are MRHNA and SNTAGT. The CDR3 has 14 residues. The ends lost 6 bases at V and 4 bases at J; junction bases unmatched: 2. The CDR3 coding sequence is TGTGCCAGCAGAGACAGGGGGCGCACCGGGGAGCTGTTTTTT. Residues: CASRDRGRTGELFF.

The CDR3 coding sequence is TGCGCCAGCAGCGTACTAGCGGGGGGCCGGGTGGATACGCAGTATTTT. It codes for CASSVLAGGRVDTQYF. The rearrangement uses TRBV5-1 and TRBJ2-3, with TRBD2 matching 12 bases. The CDR3 runs 16 residues. Germline V gene lookup returns CDR1 SGHRS and CDR2 YFSETQ. The trim removed 4 bases at V and 6 bases at J, leaving 9 bases unmatched.

This clone occurred once. This rearrangement joins TRBV2 to TRBJ1-4; 7 bases agree with TRBD1. The CDR3 sequence is 14 residues long. In germline, CDR1 is SNHLY, CDR2 FYNNEI. J was trimmed by 3 bases and V by 4 bases; bases with no gene match: 2. The CDR3 bases are TGTGCCAGCAGTGGGGGGACAGCTAATGAAAAACTGTTTTTT. It specifies CASSGGTANEKLFF.

The chain uses TRBV2 and TRBJ2-1; D call uncertain. The germline V and J ends were trimmed by 7 bases and 0 bases, with 13 bases remaining between them. CDR1 and CDR2 (germline): SNHLY, FYNNEI. This CDR3 is 15 amino acids long. Written as DNA, the CDR3 is TGTGCCAGCAAAGAAGAATTAAGCTCCTACAATGAGCAGTTCTTC. Residues: CASKEELSSYNEQFF. Full variable domain (remainder filled in from reference TRBV2 and TRBJ2-1): EPEVTQTPSHQVTQMGQEVILRCVPISNHLYFYWYRQILGQKVEFLVSFYNNEISEKSEIFDDQFSVERPDGSNFTLKIRSTKLEDSAMYFCASKEELSSYNEQFFGPGTRLTVL.

V gene TRBV18 combines with J gene TRBJ1-2, with unresolved D. Germline V gene lookup returns CDR1 KGHSH and CDR2 LQKENI. The CDR3 spans 13 residues. With 2 bases removed from V and 2 bases from J, the gap between germline ends came to 6 bases. The CDR3 bases are TGTGCCAGCTCACCAACGGGGAACTATGGCTACACCTTC. Translated, it gives CASSPTGNYGYTF.

The chain recombines TRBV9 with TRBJ2-7, with 11 positions matching TRBD1. In germline, CDR1 is SGDLS, CDR2 YYNGEE. The CDR3 sequence is 15 residues long. V shed 0 bases and J 6 bases; nucleotides not matched to a gene: 5. The CDR3 DNA follows: TGTGCCAGCAGCGTAGGCTGGACAGGGGGCCTCGAGCAGTACTTC. Translation: CASSVGWTGGLEQYF.

The J gene is TRBJ2-1, the V gene TRBV7-9; D possibly corresponds to TRBD2 (5 bases). Germline V CDR1 and CDR2: SEHNR, FQNEAQ (reference sequence). The CDR3 loop spans 12 amino acids. V lost 4 bases to trimming and J lost 8 bases, with 9 bases between them. The CDR3 nucleotides read TGTGCCAGCAGCTCTGAGGGTCATGAGCAGTTCTTC. Its protein product is CASSSEGHEQFF.

This chain connects TRBV7-9 to TRBJ1-2, with 7 bases identical to TRBD1. This CDR3 region has 13 residues. In germline, CDR1 is SEHNR, CDR2 FQNEAQ (reference sequence). Trimming took 5 bases from V and 6 from J; bases not matched to a gene: 6. The CDR3 sequence: CASSPGQADGYTF. DNA for the CDR3: TGTGCCAGCAGCCCCGGACAGGCCGATGGCTACACCTTC.

The rearrangement links TRBV7-9 to TRBJ1-3, with 8 bases matching TRBD1. This CDR3 is 16 amino acids long. The germline CDR1 and CDR2 sequences are SEHNR and FQNEAQ (reference sequence). V lost 3 bases and J lost 1; bases outside the gene matches: 5. CDR3 in DNA: TGTGCCAGCAGCTTTGGCGGACAGGGATCTGGAAACACCATATATTTT. Its translation: CASSFGGQGSGNTIYF.

CDR3: CASKIIQGSTEAFF. Written as DNA, the CDR3 is TGTGCCAGCAAGATTATCCAGGGAAGCACTGAAGCTTTCTTT. The chain recombines TRBV6-4 with TRBJ1-1, with D perhaps TRBD1 (5 bases). V lost 7 bases and J lost 4, with 16 bases in between. CDR1 MRHNA and CDR2 SNTAGT come from the germline V gene. This CDR3 region has 14 residues.

V and J are TRBV11-2 and TRBJ1-1; no clear D. V lost 0 bases and J 1 base, leaving 12 bases between the germline ends. There are 16 residues in the CDR3. Germline loops: CDR1 SGHAT, CDR2 FQNNGV. The CDR3 protein is CASSLDRPAGNTEAFF. The CDR3 DNA sequence: TGTGCCAGCAGCTTAGACCGCCCAGCCGGGAACACTGAAGCTTTCTTT.

The chain links TRBV5-1 to TRBJ2-2; tentatively, D is TRBD2 (6 bases). The CDR3 is 15 amino acids. V was cut by 6 bases and J by 3 bases, with 15 bases left in between. Germline loops: CDR1 SGHRS, CDR2 YFSETQ. The CDR3 DNA is TGCGCCAGCACCTTAAGGCGGGGAGACACCGGGGAGCTGTTTTTT. Translated: CASTLRRGDTGELFF.

The chain employs TRBV2 and TRBJ1-5; the D gene is possibly TRBD1 (6 bases). V lost 8 bases and J lost 7, with 6 bases in between. The CDR3 is made up of 10 amino acids. The germline gives CDR1 SNHLY, CDR2 FYNNEI. The CDR3 is CASGQQPQHF. DNA for the CDR3: TGTGCCAGCGGACAGCAGCCCCAGCATTTT.

This clone appeared a few times. The V and J genes are TRBV11-3 and TRBJ1-2; 7 positions match TRBD1. Germline V gene lookup returns CDR1 SGHNT and CDR2 YENEEA. There are 15 residues in the CDR3. J lost 8 bases, V lost 8 bases, and 17 bases had no gene match. CDR3 amino acids: CASVLTSRGCVGYTF. In DNA form, the CDR3 reads TGTGCCAGCGTCCTAACCTCCAGGGGGTGCGTGGGCTACACCTTC. The full variable domain, with the rest looked up from reference TRBV11-3 and TRBJ1-2, is EAGVVQSPRYKIIEKKQPVAFWCNPISGHNTLYWYLQNLGQGPELLIRYENEEAVDDSQLPKDRFSAERLKGVDSTLKIQPAELGDSAVYLCASVLTSRGCVGYTFGSGTRLTVV.

The CDR3, as DNA: TGCGCCAGCAGCCAAGATTCCGGACTGTTGAACACTGAAGCTTTCTTT. This encodes CASSQDSGLLNTEAFF. This rearrangement joins TRBV4-3 to TRBJ1-1; D is undetermined. V was pared by 0 bases and J by 0 bases, with 11 bases between. The CDR3 runs to 16 residues. Germline-derived CDR1 and CDR2 are LGHNA and YSLEER.

The chain recombines TRBV7-8 with TRBJ1-4, with 7 bases matching TRBD1. This CDR3 region has 15 residues. Trimming took 5 bases from V and 4 from J; bases not matched to a gene: 7. CDR1 SGHVS and CDR2 FQNEAQ come from the germline V gene. The CDR3 DNA reads as TGTGCCAGCAGCCTCGGACAGGCTTATAATGAAAAACTGTTTTTT. Translated, it gives CASSLGQAYNEKLFF.